This T cell receptor beta chain was documented in a study of blood T cell repertoires in COVID-19. Looking at the study overall: PBMCs, B-cell-depleted T cells, or T cells were the source of the cDNA or gDNA that made up the material.

Only one count was recorded for this clone. How the authors handled the data: Counts of nucleated cells, estimated from reference gene primer amplification, were obtained. Clones were sequenced by immunoSEQ multiplex PCR, and TCRdb holds only the in-frame ones, with some missing. That table supplies the V and J calls and clone size; D and trimming were determined from the DNA. This sample has more than 90,000 clones, with roughly 87% found just once. Trimming cost V 6 bases and J 3 bases; bases outside gene matches: 10. The CDR3 covers 17 residues. From germline, CDR1 is MDHEN and CDR2 SYDVKM. The source is a human donor in a cohort sampled during active COVID-19. Specimen: peripheral blood. The rearrangement uses TRBV28 and TRBJ1-5, with 11 bases that match TRBD1. The CDR3 DNA reads TGTGCCAGCAGCGATTTACGGGACAGGGGGTTCAATCAGCCCCAGCATTTT. Translation gives CASSDLRDRGFNQPQHF.